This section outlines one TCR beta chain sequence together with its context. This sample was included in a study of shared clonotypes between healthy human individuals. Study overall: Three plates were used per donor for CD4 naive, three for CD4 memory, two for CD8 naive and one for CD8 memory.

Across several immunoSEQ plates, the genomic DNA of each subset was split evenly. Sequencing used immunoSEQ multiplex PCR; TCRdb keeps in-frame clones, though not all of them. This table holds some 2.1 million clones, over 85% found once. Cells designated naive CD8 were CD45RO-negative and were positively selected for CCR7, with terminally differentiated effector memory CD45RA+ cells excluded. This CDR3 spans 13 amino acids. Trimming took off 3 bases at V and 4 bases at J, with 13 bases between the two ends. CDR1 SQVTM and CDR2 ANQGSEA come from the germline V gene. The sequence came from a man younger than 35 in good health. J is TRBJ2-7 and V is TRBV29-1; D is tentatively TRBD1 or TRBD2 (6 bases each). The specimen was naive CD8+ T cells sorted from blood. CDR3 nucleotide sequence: TGCAGCGTTGAGGGGGCAGGAGGGTACGAGCAGTACTTC. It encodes CSVEGAGGYEQYF.